These 25 T cell receptor beta chains came from one sample sequenced in a study of T cell repertoires in cytomegalovirus infection. TCRdb fed the reads into MiXCR, producing one record per CDR3 protein. The sample contains about 150,000 distinct CDR3 sequences, 32% of which appear only once. No antigens are known for them. The starting material was CD8+ T cells from cultured PBMCs, obtained from culture after CMV antigen stimulation. These receptors were taken from a human donor in good health (CMV status not recorded). Some clones in this sample may be carry-over from other donors' samples.

This clonotype was observed a few times. The genes are TRBV4-2 and TRBJ2-7; 8 bases line up with TRBD1. The CDR3 spans 13 residues. Germline CDR1 LGHNA, CDR2 YNFKEQ. The V and J ends lost 3 bases and 2 bases, in that order; junction bases with no gene match: 0. CDR3 amino acids: CASSQDRAYEQYF. The CDR3 DNA reads TGTGCCAGCAGCCAGGACAGGGCCTACGAGCAGTACTTC.

The CDR3 nucleotides are TGTGCCAGCAGCTTAAGCCCCACCGGGGAGCTGTTTTTT. This codes for CASSLSPTGELFF. The V gene is TRBV7-9, the J gene TRBJ2-2; D is unclear. This CDR3 has 13 residues. V was trimmed by 2 bases and J by 4 bases, leaving 5 bases between them. Germline CDR1 is SEHNR and CDR2 is FQNEAQ (reference sequence).

This clonotype was picked up a small number of times. The chain combines TRBV7-2 with TRBJ2-2; TRBD1 might be the D (6 bases). V was cut by 7 bases and J by 6 bases, with 15 bases left in between. This CDR3 has 14 amino acids. Germline loops: CDR1 SGHTA, CDR2 FQGNSA. CDR3 sequence: CASNPTGTSGELFF. DNA for the CDR3: TGTGCCAGCAACCCGACAGGTACCTCCGGGGAGCTGTTTTTT.

This clonotype was seen many times. V gene TRBV28 combines with J gene TRBJ2-1, with TRBD1 identical over 7 bases. Germline loops: CDR1 MDHEN, CDR2 SYDVKM. J gave up 6 bases and V 2 bases, and 4 bases lay outside the gene matches. The CDR3 is 14 amino acids. CDR3 sequence reads: CASSLIAGGNEQFF. The CDR3 coding sequence is TGTGCCAGCAGTTTAATTGCAGGGGGCAATGAGCAGTTCTTC.

The rearrangement joins TRBV27 to TRBJ2-3; D is ambiguous. The CDR3 has 13 residues. The V end lost 4 bases, the J end lost 6 bases, and 11 bases lay between the germline ends. Germline-derived CDR1 and CDR2 are MNHEY and SMNVEV (reference sequence). The DNA for the CDR3 is TGTGCCAGCAGTTCTTCCCCCGGCGATACGCAGTATTTT. Translation gives CASSSSPGDTQYF.

This clonotype turned up a few times. The chain carries TRBV19 and TRBJ2-7; 9 bases match TRBD1. Looked up from germline, CDR1 is LNHDA and CDR2 is SQIVND (reference sequence). This CDR3 spans 15 amino acids. The V segment lost 4 bases and the J segment 5 bases; nucleotides outside the gene matches: 9. The CDR3 protein is CASSSRDRAFDEQYF. CDR3 bases: TGTGCCAGTAGTAGCCGGGACAGGGCCTTTGACGAGCAGTACTTC.

This sequence joins TRBV27 and TRBJ2-7; the match to TRBD1 covers 8 bases. The germline V gene encodes CDR1 MNHEY and CDR2 SMNVEV (reference sequence). The CDR3 consists of 15 residues. With V trimmed by 3 bases and J by 4 bases, 8 bases remained unmatched. The CDR3, as DNA: TGTGCCAGCAGTTTCGGACAGGGTAGGGCTTACGAGCAGTACTTC. It encodes CASSFGQGRAYEQYF.

In this sample, this clonotype turned up a few times. J is TRBJ2-7 and V is TRBV7-9; TRBD1 might be the D (6 bases). CDR1 is SEHNR, CDR2 FQNEAQ, per germline (reference sequence). The CDR3 contains 14 residues. V was clipped by 1 base and J by 2 bases, with 9 bases between them. The CDR3 nucleotides read TGTGCCAGCAGCTTAGAAGGACAGACCTACGAGCAGTACTTC. Translating it yields CASSLEGQTYEQYF.

CDR3 loop: CASSAPDLGHEQYF. In DNA form, the CDR3 reads TGTGCCAGCAGCGCCCCAGACTTAGGTCACGAGCAGTACTTC. The gene calls are TRBV9 and TRBJ2-7; no clear D gene. The CDR3 has 14 residues. In germline, CDR1 is SGDLS, CDR2 YYNGEE. V lost 3 bases, J lost 5 bases, and 15 bases lay in between. The whole variable domain, filled in from reference TRBV9 and TRBJ2-7, reads DSGVTQTPKHLITATGQRVTLRCSPRSGDLSVYWYQQSLDQGLQFLIQYYNGEERAKGNILERFSAQQFPDLHSELNLSSLELGDSALYFCASSAPDLGHEQYFGPGTRLTVT.

This clonotype was picked up a small number of times. The V call is TRBV12-3 or TRBV12-4, the J call TRBJ1-1, with TRBD1 matching 7 bases. The CDR3 covers 14 residues. After removal of 7 bases from V and 3 bases from J, the junction contained 8 bases not matched to a gene. CDR3 sequence: CASNPGQSYTEAFF. The CDR3 nucleotides are TGTGCCAGCAATCCGGGACAGAGCTACACTGAAGCTTTCTTT.

In its sample, this clonotype was seen many times. The V call is TRBV7-6, the J call TRBJ2-1; D is ambiguous. Trimming took off 0 bases at V and 0 bases at J, with 6 bases between the two ends. Germline CDR1 and CDR2: SGHVS and FNYEAQ. The CDR3 spans 15 residues. CDR3 amino acids: CASSLASASYNEQFF. The CDR3 DNA reads TGTGCCAGCAGCTTAGCGAGCGCCTCCTACAATGAGCAGTTCTTC.

The chain carries TRBV3-1 and TRBJ1-1; weak D call: TRBD1 (5 bases). The V end was cut by 3 bases, the J end by 3 bases, with 8 bases between. This CDR3 comprises 13 residues. Germline values: CDR1 LGHDT, CDR2 YNNKEL (reference sequence). CDR3 DNA: TGTGCCAGCAGCCATGGGGGGGACACTGAAGCTTTCTTT. This translates into CASSHGGDTEAFF. Full variable domain (rest looked up from reference TRBV3-1 and TRBJ1-1): DTAVSQTPKYLVTQMGNDKSIKCEQNLGHDTMYWYKQDSKKFLKIMFSYNNKELIINETVPNRFSPKSPDKAHLNLHINSLELGDSAVYFCASSHGGDTEAFFGQGTRLTVV.

The rearrangement uses TRBV20-1 and TRBJ1-4; the D gene is possibly TRBD1 (5 bases). The length of the CDR3 is 13 residues. V lost 0 bases and J 8 bases, leaving 10 bases between the germline ends. Per the germline V gene, CDR1 is DFQATT and CDR2 is SNEGSKA (reference sequence). For the CDR3, the DNA is TGCAGTGCTAGAGATTTCGGGGACGAAAAACTGTTTTTT. The encoded protein is CSARDFGDEKLFF.

There are many counts of this clonotype. The chain links TRBV10-3 to TRBJ2-6; no firm D call. There are 17 residues in the CDR3. V was cut by 1 base and J by 0 bases, with 10 bases left in between. Germline CDR1 reads ENHRY; CDR2 reads SYGVKD. CDR3 coding DNA: TGTGCCATCAGTGAGTTAATTCCTAGCTCTGGGGCCAACGTCCTGACTTTC. Translating gives CAISELIPSSGANVLTF.

This clonotype was recorded a few times. CDR3 residues: CASSQGSGAYEQYF. CDR3 in DNA: TGCGCCAGCAGCCAAGGCTCAGGGGCCTACGAGCAGTACTTC. The chain recombines TRBV4-1 with TRBJ2-7; D possibly corresponds to TRBD1 (6 bases). The V end lost 1 base, the J end lost 2 bases, and 9 bases lay between the germline ends. Germline V gene data show CDR1 as MGHRA and CDR2 as YSYEKL. The CDR3 runs 14 residues.

Ten or more counts support this clonotype. V gene TRBV4-1 combines with J gene TRBJ2-2, with TRBD1 identical over 8 bases. Germline values: CDR1 MGHRA, CDR2 YSYEKL. V was pared by 0 bases and J by 6 bases, with 15 bases of the junction left unmatched. The CDR3 totals 19 residues. The CDR3 DNA reads TGCGCCAGCAGCCAAGAAGGAATAGATAGTGACAGGGGACCCGGGGAGCTGTTTTTT. Its protein is CASSQEGIDSDRGPGELFF.

This sequence joins TRBV11-3 and TRBJ2-1, with a possible D match to TRBD1 (5 bases). The CDR3 is made up of 15 amino acids. Germline V CDR1 and CDR2: SGHNT, YENEEA. The germline V and J ends were trimmed by 2 bases and 2 bases, with 10 bases remaining between them. CDR3 sequence (DNA): TGTGCCAGCAGCTTAAGGGGCCAGACCTACAATGAGCAGTTCTTC. It specifies CASSLRGQTYNEQFF.

In its sample, this clonotype was seen many times. V is TRBV7-6 and J is TRBJ2-7; the D is unclear. The CDR3 contains 13 residues. Germline CDR1 SGHVS, CDR2 FNYEAQ. V shed 2 bases and J shed 3 bases, with 8 bases lying between them. The CDR3 DNA sequence: TGTGCCAGCAGCTTAACCGATGGCTACGAGCAGTACTTC. Translating it yields CASSLTDGYEQYF.

This clonotype was picked up a small number of times. The V and J genes are TRBV29-1 and TRBJ1-1, with 7 positions matching TRBD1. Trimming removed 7 bases from V and 5 bases from J; junction bases left unmatched: 10. This CDR3 is built from 13 residues. Looked up from germline, CDR1 is SQVTM and CDR2 is ANQGSEA. The CDR3 bases are TGCAGCGGGGTGGAGGGGGCCGGGACTGAAGCTTTCTTT. Encoded protein: CSGVEGAGTEAFF.

This clonotype showed up many times. The chain is built from TRBV7-3 and TRBJ2-7; the D gene is possibly TRBD2 (5 bases). V dropped 1 base and J dropped 6 bases, with 10 bases sitting between them. From germline, CDR1 is SGHTA and CDR2 FQGTGA. This CDR3 spans 13 amino acids. The DNA for the CDR3 is TGTGCCAGCAGCTTAAATCTAGCCAGCGAGCAGTACTTC. Protein sequence: CASSLNLASEQYF. Together with reference TRBV7-3 and TRBJ2-7, the CDR3 gives the full variable domain: GAGVSQTPSNKVTEKGKYVELRCDPISGHTALYWYRQSLGQGPEFLIYFQGTGAADDSGLPNDRFFAVRPEGSVSTLKIQRTERGDSAVYLCASSLNLASEQYFGPGTRLTVT.

This clonotype was counted many times. This chain connects TRBV5-5 to TRBJ1-1; the D is unclear. The V gene's germline CDR1 is SGHKS and CDR2 YYEKEE (reference sequence). Deletions cut 0 bases from V and 4 bases from J, with 7 bases between. The CDR3 sequence is 13 residues long. The DNA of the CDR3 is TGTGCCAGCAGCTTGGGTTCAGGCACTGAAGCTTTCTTT. As protein: CASSLGSGTEAFF.

This clonotype occurred many times. This chain links TRBV12-3 or TRBV12-4 with TRBJ2-3; tentatively, D is TRBD1 (6 bases). V was pared by 4 bases and J by 2 bases, with 16 bases between. CDR3 length: 16 amino acids. CDR3 loop: CASSSRGSSDTDTQYF. Here the CDR3 DNA reads TGTGCCAGCAGTTCCAGGGGATCCTCGGACACAGATACGCAGTATTTT.

This clonotype was seen a handful of times. The rearrangement links TRBV7-9 to TRBJ2-7; TRBD2 matches at 12 bases. Germline V gene data show CDR1 as SEHNR and CDR2 as FQNEAQ (reference sequence). J gave up 3 bases and V 5 bases, and 5 bases lay outside the gene matches. This CDR3 is built from 15 residues. CDR3 DNA: TGTGCCAGCAGCCCCCGACTAGCGGGAGACTACGAGCAGTACTTC. Translated: CASSPRLAGDYEQYF.

This clonotype was counted a few times. The genes are TRBV6-5 and TRBJ1-6; D unresolved. Per the germline V gene, CDR1 is MNHEY and CDR2 is SVGAGI. This CDR3 region has 17 residues. V was cut by 0 bases and J by 0 bases, with 9 bases left in between. For the CDR3, the DNA is TGTGCCAGCAGTTACTCCGTAGGTAGCTCCTATAATTCACCCCTCCACTTT. This sequence encodes CASSYSVGSSYNSPLHF.

This chain uses TRBV11-2 with TRBJ2-7; D remains unclear. The CDR3 length is 14 residues. The V and J ends lost 5 bases and 6 bases respectively, with 17 bases between them. The germline V gene has CDR1 SGHAT and CDR2 FQNNGV. In DNA, the CDR3 is TGTGCCAGCAGCCCAAAGCCCATATCTGGCGAGCAGTACTTC. It encodes CASSPKPISGEQYF. Looking up the rest from reference TRBV11-2 and TRBJ2-7 gives the full variable domain: EAGVAQSPRYKIIEKRQSVAFWCNPISGHATLYWYQQILGQGPKLLIQFQNNGVVDDSQLPKDRFSAERLKGVDSTLKIQPAKLEDSAVYLCASSPKPISGEQYFGPGTRLTVT.